The rows below give T cell receptor beta chains drawn from one sample of a study of T cell repertoires in cytomegalovirus infection. MiXCR, run by TCRdb on the reads, gives a single entry per CDR3 protein. The repertoire holds about 740,000 distinct CDR3 sequences, with about 40% as singletons. Sequencing used PBMCs. The source is a human donor in good health (CMV status not recorded). Some clones in this sample may be carry-over from other donors' samples. CDR3s leave out the opening cysteine and the closing phenylalanine or tryptophan.

j_gene,v_gene,CDR3aa
TRBJ2-3,TRBV19,ASTKGLAGPQGQY
TRBJ1-2,TRBV7-3,ASSSSPQVIHGYT
TRBJ2-2,TRBV28,ASSFPGGITGELF
TRBJ2-7,TRBV28,ASSSARGGKRVDEQY
TRBJ2-3,TRBV4-1,ASSQDQAGTDTQY
TRBJ1-2,TRBV27,ASSLRVDGVRGYT
TRBJ2-4,TRBV7-3,ASSLMTENIQY
TRBJ2-5,TRBV6-6,ASSWVLGTAQFKETQY
TRBJ1-5,TRBV6-6,ASISMGGQPQH
TRBJ2-1,TRBV10-3,AIRDREAYNEQF
TRBJ2-1,TRBV7-2,ASSLEAGNNEQF
TRBJ1-4,TRBV7-8,ASIPGGFGEKLF
TRBJ2-1,TRBV29-1,SAGPVQLDEQF
TRBJ2-2,TRBV6-8,ASRPIQGAGGELF
TRBJ2-5,TRBV5-4,ASSPEPGKETQY
TRBJ2-6,TRBV6-6,ASSYSQAHVLT
TRBJ2-1,TRBV12-3/TRBV12-4,ASSLRSSPINEQF
TRBJ1-6,TRBV7-8,ASSTGYSPLH
TRBJ1-2,TRBV10-3,AISEHPGNYGYT
TRBJ2-3,TRBV6-5,ASSQHVGLSTDTQY